One sample yielded the 14 T cell receptor beta chains listed below, sequenced in a study of cytomegalovirus exposure and HLA in healthy donors. Researchers ran the PCR with 60 Vbeta and 13 Jbeta primers. Clones were sequenced by immunoSEQ multiplex PCR, and TCRdb holds only the in-frame ones, with some missing. The sample holds about 84,000 clones. Sample: PBMCs. The receptors come from a man between 50 and 59 years old in good health and CMV-seronegative.

This sequence joins TRBV27 and TRBJ1-5; D remains ambiguous. Trimming removed 5 bases from V and 1 base from J, with 9 bases in between. Germline loops: CDR1 MNHEY, CDR2 SMNVEV (reference sequence). CDR3 length equals 14 residues. In DNA, the CDR3 is TGTGCCAGCAGTCAGCAGGCGAGCAATCAGCCCCAGCATTTT. Its protein product is CASSQQASNQPQHF.

The chain is built from TRBV11-2 and TRBJ2-3, with D possibly matching TRBD2 (6 bases). The CDR3 loop spans 14 amino acids. Germline V lookup: CDR1 SGHAT, CDR2 FQNNGV. Trimming took 0 bases from V and 10 from J, leaving 14 bases between them. The CDR3 nucleotides are TGTGCCAGCAGCTTAGATGGGCGCGCGGGGCCGCAGTATTTT. Residues: CASSLDGRAGPQYF.

This chain connects TRBV4-1 to TRBJ1-2, with D maybe TRBD1 (5 bases). The CDR3 covers 15 residues. Germline CDR1 reads MGHRA; CDR2 reads YSYEKL. V was shortened by 6 bases and J by 1 base, with 15 bases between the two germline ends. The CDR3 DNA sequence: TGCGCCAGCAGTCAAACCCCCCAGGGTAACTATGGCTACACCTTC. Its translation: CASSQTPQGNYGYTF.

The chain is built from TRBV20-1 and TRBJ1-2; TRBD1 might be the D (5 bases). Germline V gene data show CDR1 as DFQATT and CDR2 as SNEGSKA (reference sequence). Trimming cost V 2 bases and J 7 bases, with 8 bases left between them. CDR3 size: 11 residues. The CDR3 region has the DNA TGCAGTGCTAGATTCAGGGCTGGCTACACCTTC. Residues: CSARFRAGYTF.

V gene TRBV15 combines with J gene TRBJ2-2; 7 bases line up with TRBD2. This CDR3 has 15 residues. Germline CDR1 LNHNV, CDR2 YYDKDF (reference sequence). Losses at the gene ends were 1 base for V and 1 base for J; bases not matched to a gene: 0. The CDR3 sequence is CATSRGGGNTGELFF. CDR3 nucleotide sequence: TGTGCCACCAGCAGAGGGGGGGGGAACACCGGGGAGCTGTTTTTT. The full variable domain, with the rest looked up from reference TRBV15 and TRBJ2-2, is DAMVIQNPRYQVTQFGKPVTLSCSQTLNHNVMYWYQQKSSQAPKLLFHYYDKDFNNEADTPDNFQSRRPNTSFCFLDIRSPGLGDTAMYLCATSRGGGNTGELFFGEGSRLTVL.

This chain uses TRBV19 with TRBJ1-5; 7 bases match TRBD1. The V gene's germline CDR1 is LNHDA and CDR2 SQIVND (reference sequence). V shed 2 bases, J shed 3 bases, and the junction held 1 base outside the gene matches. The CDR3 has 14 amino acids. This chain's CDR3 is CASSITGVNQPQHF. DNA of the CDR3: TGTGCCAGTAGTATAACAGGGGTCAATCAGCCCCAGCATTTT.

The CDR3: CASSRRMGASGDRPGELFF. The CDR3 DNA reads as TGCGCCAGCAGCCGCCGAATGGGAGCTAGCGGGGATAGGCCCGGGGAGCTGTTTTTT. The chain is built from TRBV4-1 and TRBJ2-2; 9 nucleotides align to TRBD2. Germline CDR1 MGHRA, CDR2 YSYEKL. V trimming: 4 bases; J trimming: 6 bases; junction bases outside the gene matches: 18. CDR3 length: 19 residues.

The gene calls are TRBV10-3 and TRBJ2-7, with 11 positions matching TRBD2. The germline CDR1 and CDR2 sequences are ENHRY and SYGVKD. The trim removed 5 bases at V and 4 bases at J, leaving 4 bases unmatched. There are 14 residues in the CDR3. CDR3 residues: CAISKLAGEYEQYF. CDR3 nucleotide sequence: TGTGCCATCAGTAAACTAGCGGGGGAATACGAGCAGTACTTC.

The chain uses TRBV5-4 and TRBJ1-4; 7 bases map to TRBD1. Trimming at V came to 3 bases and at J to 0 bases, leaving 2 bases not matched to a gene. Germline-derived CDR1 and CDR2 are SGHNT and YYREEE (reference sequence). The CDR3 covers 15 residues. The CDR3 loop is CASSWDSSTNEKLFF. The CDR3 bases are TGTGCCAGCAGCTGGGACAGTTCAACTAATGAAAAACTGTTTTTT.

The V gene is TRBV7-9, the J gene TRBJ1-2, with D hard to call. Germline V lookup: CDR1 SEHNR, CDR2 FQNEAQ (reference sequence). The CDR3 sequence is 13 residues long. V lost 1 base and J 7 bases, leaving 10 bases between the germline ends. CDR3: CASSLEAGGGYTF. CDR3 DNA sequence: TGTGCCAGCAGCTTAGAAGCCGGCGGTGGCTACACCTTC. Supplemented by reference TRBV7-9 and TRBJ1-2, the full variable domain reads DTGVSQNPRHKITKRGQNVTFRCDPISEHNRLYWYRQTLGQGPEFLTYFQNEAQLEKSRLLSDRFSAERPKGSFSTLEIQRTEQGDSAMYLCASSLEAGGGYTFGSGTRLTVV.

The genes are TRBV2 and TRBJ2-2; D possibly corresponds to TRBD1 (5 bases). CDR1 and CDR2 (germline): SNHLY, FYNNEI. The V gene lost 2 bases and the J gene lost 7 bases, with 14 bases spanning the gap. This CDR3 has 15 amino acids. CDR3: CASSESIGVRGELFF. In nucleotides, the CDR3 is TGTGCCAGCAGTGAATCAATAGGGGTACGCGGGGAGCTGTTTTTT. Full variable domain (outside the CDR3, taken from reference TRBV2 and TRBJ2-2): EPEVTQTPSHQVTQMGQEVILRCVPISNHLYFYWYRQILGQKVEFLVSFYNNEISEKSEIFDDQFSVERPDGSNFTLKIRSTKLEDSAMYFCASSESIGVRGELFFGEGSRLTVL.

J is TRBJ2-5 and V is TRBV11-1; TRBD2 matches at 9 bases. The CDR3 has 16 residues. Germline loops: CDR1 SGHAT, CDR2 FQDESV (reference sequence). V dropped 6 bases and J dropped 4; count of bases not matched to a gene: 12. The CDR3 loop reads CASRGSRGGAPETQYF. Here the CDR3 DNA reads TGTGCCAGCAGAGGTTCTCGCGGGGGGGCCCCAGAGACCCAGTACTTC.

J is TRBJ1-1 and V is TRBV5-4; 7 bases fit TRBD1. In germline, CDR1 is SGHNT, CDR2 YYREEE (reference sequence). Trimming removed 4 bases from V and 4 bases from J; junction bases left unmatched: 4. The CDR3 runs to 13 residues. The CDR3 spells CASSHRQGTEAFF. CDR3 DNA sequence: TGTGCCAGCAGCCACCGACAGGGCACTGAAGCTTTCTTT.

V usage is TRBV6-5 and J usage is TRBJ1-1; tentatively, D is TRBD1 (5 bases). Looked up from germline, CDR1 is MNHEY and CDR2 is SVGAGI. The CDR3 has 12 amino acids. Deletions cut 8 bases from V and 5 bases from J, with 12 bases between. CDR3: CASGGGLTEAFF. The DNA for the CDR3 is TGTGCCAGCGGCGGGGGGTTAACTGAAGCTTTCTTT.